The 7 T cell receptor beta chains below come from one sample, sequenced in a study of T cell responses to AZD1222 COVID-19 vaccine. Assay used: immunoSEQ multiplex PCR; TCRdb lists only in-frame clones, some missing. The sample has 150,000 to 190,000 clones, about 88% seen once. Source: peripheral blood, taken after recovery from COVID-19. Receptors were obtained from an adult who had recovered from COVID-19.

CDR3 sequence: CASSLASGRTGELFF. DNA of the CDR3: TGTGCCAGCAGCTTAGCTAGCGGGCGCACCGGGGAGCTGTTTTTT. V is TRBV7-9 and J is TRBJ2-2; 7 nucleotides match TRBD2. CDR3 size: 15 residues. Germline CDR1 reads SEHNR; CDR2 reads FQNEAQ (reference sequence). V gave up 0 bases and J gave up 4 bases; unmatched junction bases: 2.

The chain uses TRBV27 and TRBJ2-1; no clear D. The ends were cut back, 6 bases at V and 9 bases at J, with 12 bases in the middle. CDR3 length: 12 residues. Germline CDR1 MNHEY, CDR2 SMNVEV (reference sequence). CDR3 sequence reads: CASRTLEFEQFF. The CDR3 region has the DNA TGTGCCAGCAGAACCCTAGAATTTGAGCAGTTCTTC.

This clone is a singleton in its sample. The chain joins TRBV28 to TRBJ1-5; TRBD1 matches 9 bases. V lost 2 bases and J lost 2; bases outside the gene matches: 7. CDR1 MDHEN and CDR2 SYDVKM come from the germline V gene. The CDR3 runs 17 residues. CDR3 DNA: TGTGCCAGCAGTTTAGAACAGGGGGCTGGGGGCAATCAGCCCCAGCATTTT. Protein: CASSLEQGAGGNQPQHF.

The chain recombines TRBV12-3 or TRBV12-4 with TRBJ1-1, with D tentatively TRBD1 (5 bases). Trimming removed 8 bases from V and 5 bases from J, with 12 bases in between. This CDR3 comprises 12 residues. CDR3 residues: CASGWGETEAFF. CDR3 nucleotides: TGTGCCAGCGGATGGGGGGAAACTGAAGCTTTCTTT.

The chain uses TRBV28 and TRBJ1-5, with 10 nucleotides matching TRBD1. The V gene's germline CDR1 is MDHEN and CDR2 SYDVKM. The CDR3 loop spans 16 amino acids. J lost 7 bases, V lost 5 bases, and 11 bases had no gene match. In DNA, the CDR3 is TGTGCCAGCAGTCCCTCCGGGACAGGGGTTAGACAGCCCCAGCATTTT. Encoded protein: CASSPSGTGVRQPQHF.

The gene calls are TRBV3-1 (or the pseudogene TRBV3-2) and TRBJ2-7, with TRBD2 identical over 9 bases. Germline CDR1 LGHDT, CDR2 YNNKEL (reference sequence). J lost 6 bases, V lost 0 bases, and 6 bases had no gene match. The CDR3 is made up of 15 amino acids. The CDR3 spells CASSQDNAGGIEQYF. The CDR3 coding sequence is TGTGCCAGCAGCCAAGATAATGCGGGGGGGATCGAGCAGTACTTC.

Comment on this clone: The sample has other DNA sequences that encode this CDR3 too. The V gene is TRBV7-8, the J gene TRBJ2-5; the D gene is possibly TRBD2 (7 bases). Trimming pared 2 bases from V and 4 bases from J, leaving 14 bases between. The CDR3 runs 15 residues. Germline V lookup: CDR1 SGHVS, CDR2 FQNEAQ. CDR3 in DNA: TGTGCCAGCAGCTTATCCAGGGGCGGGGGAGAGACCCAGTACTTC. Encoded protein: CASSLSRGGGETQYF.